This T cell receptor (beta chain) was sequenced in a study of T cells expressing NK-cell markers. About the research overall: There were seven HCMV-seropositive donors and one seronegative donor among the eight sequenced. Study findings and constraints: Dominant NKG2C+ clonotypes accounted for roughly 1.0-7.0% of CD8+ T cells in several donors.

To note about this clonotype: Its antigen remains unknown.

From its re-call of the 5' RACE reads, TCRdb lists each CDR3 protein once, without DNA. This sample's table reports hundreds of thousands of distinct CDR3 sequences. The sequence was collected from a woman between 18 and 70 years old in good health. Sequenced input: blood T cells: a sorted CD56 or NKG2C T cell subset, CD4+ or CD8+ T cells, or bulk PBMC T cells (not recorded which).

The CDR3: CASSYVRAGGTEAFF. The rearrangement uses TRBV5-1 and TRBJ1-1. This CDR3 contains 15 residues. CDR1 SGHRS and CDR2 YFSETQ come from the germline V gene.